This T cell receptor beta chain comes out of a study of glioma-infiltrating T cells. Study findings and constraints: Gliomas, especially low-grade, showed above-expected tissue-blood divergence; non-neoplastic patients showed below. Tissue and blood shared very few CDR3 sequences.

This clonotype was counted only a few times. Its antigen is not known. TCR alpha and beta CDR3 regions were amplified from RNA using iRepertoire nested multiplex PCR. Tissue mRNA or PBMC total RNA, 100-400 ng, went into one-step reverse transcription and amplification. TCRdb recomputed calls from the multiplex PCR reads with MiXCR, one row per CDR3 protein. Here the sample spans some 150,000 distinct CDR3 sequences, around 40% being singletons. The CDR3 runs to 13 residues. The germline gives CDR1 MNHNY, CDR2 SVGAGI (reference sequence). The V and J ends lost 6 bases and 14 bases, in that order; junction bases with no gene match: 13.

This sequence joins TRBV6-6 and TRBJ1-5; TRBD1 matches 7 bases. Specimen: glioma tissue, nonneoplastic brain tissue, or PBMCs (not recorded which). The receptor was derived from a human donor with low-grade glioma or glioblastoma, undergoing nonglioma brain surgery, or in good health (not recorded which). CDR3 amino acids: CASRRASGGLEHF. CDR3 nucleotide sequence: TGTGCCAGCAGGCGAGCCTCAGGGGGTTTAGAGCATTTT.